The 13 T cell receptor beta chains listed next were all sequenced from one sample in a study of control samples from healthy donors and cancer patients. Profiling relied on immunoSEQ multiplex PCR, and the TCRdb table lists in-frame clones only, not all of them. The sample holds roughly 130,000 clones, 88% seen once. Sequencing input: blood. Receptors originate from a middle-aged man in good health.

This clone has only one observation. The chain carries TRBV7-9 and TRBJ2-1; a weak D match, TRBD1 (5 bases). The V end was cut by 4 bases, the J end by 6 bases, with 13 bases between. The CDR3 extends over 14 amino acids. Germline CDR1 and CDR2: SEHNR and FQNEAQ (reference sequence). The CDR3 DNA reads TGTGCCAGCAGCTGGGGCAGGGCAGGCAATGAGCAGTTCTTC. Translated, it gives CASSWGRAGNEQFF.

The chain couples TRBV30 to TRBJ1-3; the D is unclear. V was cut by 0 bases and J by 2 bases, with 11 bases left in between. Germline CDR1 reads GTSNPN; CDR2 reads SVGIG (reference sequence). CDR3 length equals 15 residues. In nucleotides, the CDR3 is TGTGCCTGGAGTGTAGGCGGCACTACTGGAAACACCATATATTTT. Its protein is CAWSVGGTTGNTIYF.

The chain is built from TRBV21-1 and TRBJ1-6; the table's D gene call, TRBD1, was not cross checked with the DNA. TRBV21-1 is an annotated pseudogene. The CDR3 totals 17 residues. The CDR3 DNA sequence: TGTGCCAGCAGGCATCCCGACACGACAGACACTGGGTCACCCCTCCACTTT. Translated, it gives CASRHPDTTDTGSPLHF.

The chain has TRBV9 and TRBJ2-7; D gene ambiguous. There are 14 residues in the CDR3. V lost 0 bases to trimming and J lost 0 bases, with 7 bases between them. Germline CDR1 reads SGDLS; CDR2 reads YYNGEE. CDR3 region: CASSVEDHSYEQYF. CDR3 bases: TGTGCCAGCAGCGTAGAGGACCACTCCTACGAGCAGTACTTC. Supplemented by reference TRBV9 and TRBJ2-7, the full variable domain reads DSGVTQTPKHLITATGQRVTLRCSPRSGDLSVYWYQQSLDQGLQFLIQYYNGEERAKGNILERFSAQQFPDLHSELNLSSLELGDSALYFCASSVEDHSYEQYFGPGTRLTVT.

The V and J genes are TRBV19 and TRBJ2-7; weak D call: TRBD2 (5 bases). This CDR3 is 14 amino acids long. The germline V gene encodes CDR1 LNHDA and CDR2 SQIVND (reference sequence). V dropped 6 bases and J dropped 3 bases, with 15 bases sitting between them. In DNA form, the CDR3 reads TGTGCCAGTAGCCTGGAGGCAGGCGTCTACGAGCAGTACTTC. Translating gives CASSLEAGVYEQYF.

V and J are TRBV4-1 and TRBJ2-5; a weak D match, TRBD1 (5 bases). The V end was cut by 1 base, the J end by 4 bases, with 16 bases between. This CDR3 comprises 16 residues. From germline, CDR1 is MGHRA and CDR2 YSYEKL. CDR3 nucleotide sequence: TGCGCCAGCAGCCAAGGGGTCAACCCCCAGGGAGAGACCCAGTACTTC. Encoded protein: CASSQGVNPQGETQYF.

This clone was seen just once. This rearrangement joins TRBV3-1 (or the pseudogene TRBV3-2) to TRBJ2-5, with 16 nucleotides matching TRBD2. CDR3 length: 18 residues. In germline, CDR1 is LGHDT, CDR2 YNNKEL (reference sequence). The junction had 9 bases not matched to a gene; V was cut back by 3 bases and J by 5 bases. CDR3 region: CASSQQPGLAGGRETQYF. The CDR3 coding sequence is TGTGCCAGCAGCCAGCAACCGGGACTAGCGGGGGGGCGTGAGACCCAGTACTTC.

V gene TRBV3-1 (or the pseudogene TRBV3-2) combines with J gene TRBJ2-7, with D possibly being TRBD1 (5 bases). V lost 1 base to trimming and J lost 1 base, with 14 bases between them. This CDR3 contains 16 residues. Germline CDR1 and CDR2: LGHDT and YNNKEL (reference sequence). The CDR3 DNA follows: TGTGCCAGCAGCCAAGGTAGGACAACCGGTTCCTACGAGCAGTACTTC. It translates to CASSQGRTTGSYEQYF.

The chain recombines TRBV4-1 with TRBJ1-2, with D unclear. This CDR3 region has 15 residues. The germline V and J ends were trimmed by 0 bases and 6 bases, with 14 bases remaining between them. The germline V gene has CDR1 MGHRA and CDR2 YSYEKL. The CDR3 DNA reads TGCGCCAGCAGCCAAGAGTGGACCGCGGATAATGGCTACACCTTC. This codes for CASSQEWTADNGYTF.

Worth noting for this clone: The sample contains more than one DNA sequence encoding this CDR3. This sequence joins TRBV30 and TRBJ2-7, with D tentatively TRBD2 (7 bases). The CDR3 covers 14 residues. CDR1 and CDR2 from the germline V gene are GTSNPN and SVGIG (reference sequence). V was clipped by 0 bases and J by 0 bases, with 9 bases between them. CDR3 coding DNA: TGTGCCTGGAGTGTTGGGGGGGCCTCCTACGAGCAGTACTTC. Its translation: CAWSVGGASYEQYF. The full variable domain, its missing parts supplied by reference TRBV30 and TRBJ2-7, is SQTIHQWPATLVQPVGSPLSLECTVEGTSNPNLYWYRQAAGRGLQLLFYSVGIGQISSEVPQNLSASRPQDRQFILSSKKLLLSDSGFYLCAWSVGGASYEQYFGPGTRLTVT.

As to this clone: The sample holds other DNA sequences that translate to the same CDR3. V is TRBV5-1 and J is TRBJ2-7, with D possibly TRBD1 on 6 matching bases. Deletions cut 0 bases from V and 0 bases from J, with 10 bases between. Germline CDR1 reads SGHRS; CDR2 reads YFSETQ. CDR3 size: 15 residues. The CDR3 coding sequence is TGCGCCAGCAGCTTGGTTCAGGGGTCCTCCTACGAGCAGTACTTC. As protein: CASSLVQGSSYEQYF.

The rearrangement links TRBV28 to TRBJ1-2; 7 positions match TRBD1. Germline values: CDR1 MDHEN, CDR2 SYDVKM. The CDR3 totals 15 residues. The trim removed 4 bases at V and 4 bases at J, leaving 9 bases unmatched. The chain's CDR3 is CASSSYPGTVYGYTF. In DNA form, the CDR3 reads TGTGCCAGCAGTTCTTATCCCGGGACAGTCTATGGCTACACCTTC.

The V gene is TRBV18, the J gene TRBJ1-5; 7 positions match TRBD1. This CDR3 region has 16 residues. V lost 2 bases and J lost 3; bases outside the gene matches: 7. Germline loops: CDR1 KGHSH, CDR2 LQKENI. CDR3 protein: CASSPSRDSYNQPQHF. Here the CDR3 DNA reads TGTGCCAGCTCACCAAGTCGGGACAGCTACAATCAGCCCCAGCATTTT.